Sequencing of this T cell receptor (beta chain) was carried out in a study of T cell responses to AZD1222 COVID-19 vaccine. Profiled with immunoSEQ multiplex PCR; TCRdb holds only in-frame clones, not every one. The sample includes tens of thousands of clones, about 90% of them seen just once. Study conclusions and caveats: Spike-specific TCR depth and breadth grew after two AZD1222 doses. Just a handful of AZD1222 recipients were seropositive at baseline. Donors were largely white British and mainly female; clonal diversity was possibly underestimated.

The CDR3 contains 12 residues. The germline V gene has CDR1 ENHRY and CDR2 SYGVKD. The V end was cut by 1 base, the J end by 7 bases, with 8 bases between. A note on this clone: No antigen is known for it.

The J gene is TRBJ2-7, the V gene TRBV10-3, with a possible D match to TRBD1 (5 bases). The sequences come from peripheral blood, collected on day 0 of MenACWY control vaccination. The TCR was taken from an adult in good health. In DNA, the CDR3 is TGTGCCATCAGTGAGTGGGGCAGGGAGCAGTACTTC. It specifies CAISEWGREQYF.